This is a list of T cell receptor beta chains from one sample in a study of shared clonotypes between healthy human individuals. Sequencing used immunoSEQ multiplex PCR; TCRdb keeps in-frame clones, though not all of them. The top ten hold approximately 0.06% of the sample, which has around 510,000 clones, approximately 95% seen once. The sequencing input was naive CD4+ T cells sorted from blood. The receptor source for this set is a woman in her twenties or thirties in good health. CDR3s include the opening cysteine and the closing phenylalanine or tryptophan. D genes are given only for firm matches. Size is stated for part of the rows, as once, few or many counts, or as a class when the clone is expanded.

d_gene	v_gene	j_gene	abundance	CDR3nt	CDR3aa
-	TRBV6-6	TRBJ2-3	-	TGTGCCAGCAGCCGTAATAGGGATACGCAGTATTTT	CASSRNRDTQYF
TRBD1	TRBV2	TRBJ1-5	-	TGTGCCAGCAGTGAAGAAACAGGGGAATTGGGCAATCAGCCCCAGCATTTT	CASSEETGELGNQPQHF
-	TRBV21-1	TRBJ2-7	-	TGTGCCAGCAGCAAGCCCCCCCCTAGCATCACCTACGAGCAGTACTTC	CASSKPPPSITYEQYF
-	TRBV28	TRBJ1-2	-	TGTGCCACGTTCAGGGTTAACGGCTACACCTTC	CATFRVNGYTF
TRBD1	TRBV2	TRBJ1-6	-	TGTGCCAGCAGGGGGACAGGCTATAATTCACCCCTCCACTTT	CASRGTGYNSPLHF
-	TRBV6-6	TRBJ1-1	-	TGTGCCAGCATATTTATCGGACGAGACACTGAAGCTTTCTTT	CASIFIGRDTEAFF
-	TRBV4-1	TRBJ1-1	-	TGCGCCAGCAGCCAAGCAGCGCAAGGGCGGCTGAACACTGAGGCTTTCTTT	CASSQAAQGRLNTEAFF
-	TRBV5-1	TRBJ2-7	-	TGCGCCAGCAGCTTGGGCAGAGCCTACGAGCAGTACTTC	CASSLGRAYEQYF
-	TRBV5-1	TRBJ1-4	-	TGCGCCAGCAGCTTAAACAGTGCAACTAATGAAAAACTGTTTTTT	CASSLNSATNEKLFF
TRBD2	TRBV9	TRBJ2-7	-	TGTGCCAGCAGCCAAAGCGGGAGAGGCGAGCAGTACTTC	CASSQSGRGEQYF
-	TRBV9	TRBJ2-3	once	TGTGCCAGCAGCGTAGGTCGAGGTACAGATACGCAGTATTTT	CASSVGRGTDTQYF
-	TRBV30	TRBJ2-2	-	TGTGCCTGGAGTTCGGACCGAGGACTGGGGTTTTCCACCGGGGAGCTGTTTTTT	CAWSSDRGLGFSTGELFF
-	TRBV10-2	TRBJ1-5	few	TGCGCCAGCAGACGACAGGCTGATCAGCCCCAGCATTTT	CASRRQADQPQHF
TRBD1	TRBV2	TRBJ2-7	-	TGTGCCAGCACAACAGGGGGCATGGGTGAGCAGTACTTC	CASTTGGMGEQYF
-	TRBV19	TRBJ1-2	-	TGTGCCAGTAGTACCCTGTACAATGGCTACACCTTC	CASSTLYNGYTF
TRBD1	TRBV7-3	TRBJ2-3	-	TGTGCCAGCAGCTTCCGGACAGGGGTAAAAGATACGCAGTATTTT	CASSFRTGVKDTQYF
-	TRBV14	TRBJ1-4	-	TGTGCCAGCAGCCCAAACGTCGGGGGGCTGGAAAAACTGTTTTTT	CASSPNVGGLEKLFF
TRBD2	TRBV27	TRBJ2-1	-	TGTGCCAGCAGTCCGCCCGGGACTAGCAGTAGGGATGAGCAGTTCTTC	CASSPPGTSSRDEQFF
-	TRBV4-1	TRBJ2-1	-	TGCGCCAGCAGCCAAAATAGCGGTGGGAGGAATGAGCAGTTCTTC	CASSQNSGGRNEQFF
TRBD1	TRBV6-1	TRBJ1-1	-	TGTGCCAGCAGGGAAGGGACAGGGTCCACTGGAACTGAAGCTTTCTTT	CASREGTGSTGTEAFF
-	TRBV11-3	TRBJ2-2	-	TGTGCCAGCAGCTTAGCCCCGGTGGGGAACACCGGGGAGCTGTTTTTT	CASSLAPVGNTGELFF
TRBD1	TRBV29-1	TRBJ1-1	-	TGCAGCGTTGAGGCGCAACAGGGGCTGGCTTTCTTT	CSVEAQQGLAFF
-	TRBV19	TRBJ2-6	-	TGTGCCAGTAACCCCAGGGGTTTTGGGGCCAACGTCCTGACTTTC	CASNPRGFGANVLTF
-	TRBV7-9	TRBJ2-7	-	TGTGCCAGCAGCTCCCAAGAGGATTCCTACGAGCAGTACTTC	CASSSQEDSYEQYF
TRBD1	TRBV28	TRBJ2-5	-	TGTGCCAGCAGTTCAATGGGACAGGGGGAGACCCAGTACTTC	CASSSMGQGETQYF
TRBD2	TRBV19	TRBJ2-7	-	TGTGCCAGTAGAGGGACTAGCGGATCCTACGAGCAGTACTTC	CASRGTSGSYEQYF
-	TRBV2	TRBJ2-7	-	TGTGCCAGCATAAGGGAAGTAAGCTCCTACGAGCAGTACTTC	CASIREVSSYEQYF
TRBD1	TRBV6-5	TRBJ1-2	once	TGTGCCAGTTCGAGGACAGGCGATTATGGCTACACCTTC	CASSRTGDYGYTF
-	TRBV28	TRBJ1-2	-	TGTGCCAGCAGTTTTGTCGGGTATGGCTACACCTTC	CASSFVGYGYTF
-	TRBV6-1	TRBJ1-4	-	TGTGCCAGCAGTGGCTCCCGCGACAGCGCAACTAATGAAAAACTGTTTTTT	CASSGSRDSATNEKLFF
-	TRBV11-2	TRBJ1-1	once	TGTGCCAGCAGCTTTTTGACAGGAGCCATGAACACTGAAGCTTTCTTT	CASSFLTGAMNTEAFF
-	TRBV18	TRBJ2-5	-	TGTGCCAGCTCATTTCAAGAGACCCAGTACTTC	CASSFQETQYF
TRBD1	TRBV14	TRBJ2-2	once	TGTGCCAGCAGCCGACAGGGGGCTTCCGGGGAGCTGTTTTTT	CASSRQGASGELFF
TRBD2	TRBV29-1	TRBJ2-1	once	TGCAGCGTTGCGGCGCGGGCGGGAGAAGGAGACAATGAGCAGTTCTTC	CSVAARAGEGDNEQFF
-	TRBV28	TRBJ1-3	-	TGTGCCAGCAGTTTGTCGGAAGGAAACACCATATATTTT	CASSLSEGNTIYF
-	TRBV28	TRBJ1-5	-	TGTGCCAGCAGTTCGATCAATCAGCCCCAGCATTTT	CASSSINQPQHF
-	TRBV28	TRBJ2-7	-	TGTGCCAGCAGCCCGAGGACTGTCTACGAGCAGTACTTC	CASSPRTVYEQYF
TRBD1	TRBV2	TRBJ2-5	-	TGTGCCAGCAGCGGGGTCGCAGGGGGCGCGGAGACCCAGTACTTC	CASSGVAGGAETQYF
TRBD1	TRBV28	TRBJ1-2	-	TGTGCCAGCAGTCCAGACAGGGTACGAAGCTATGGCTACACCTTC	CASSPDRVRSYGYTF
-	TRBV19	TRBJ1-2	-	TGTGCCAGTAGTTGGGGGTTAAACTATGGCTACACCTTC	CASSWGLNYGYTF
-	TRBV7-9	TRBJ2-5	once	TGTGCCAGCAGCAAGACCGGGACACAAGAGACCCAGTACTTC	CASSKTGTQETQYF
-	TRBV4-2	TRBJ2-5	-	TGTGCCAGCAGCCCCCCGGGCAGGGCCCGAGAGACCCAGTACTTC	CASSPPGRARETQYF
TRBD1	TRBV5-6	TRBJ1-2	-	TGTGCCAGCACCATGGACAGGGGAGACGGCTACACCTTC	CASTMDRGDGYTF
TRBD1	TRBV27	TRBJ2-1	-	TGTGCCAGCAGTTCGCCGGGACAGGGAAGGTCCTACAATGAGCAGTTCTTC	CASSSPGQGRSYNEQFF
-	TRBV6-5	TRBJ2-1	-	TGTGCCAACCCCAATAGCTGTTCCTACAATGAGCAGTTCTTC	CANPNSCSYNEQFF
TRBD2	TRBV27	TRBJ2-7	-	TGTGCCAGCAGTAGAGTCGGGACTAGCGGATCTCACGAGCAGTACTTC	CASSRVGTSGSHEQYF
-	TRBV4-2	TRBJ1-5	-	TGTGCCAGCAGCCAAGGGACAGGCAATCAGCCCCAGCATTTT	CASSQGTGNQPQHF
TRBD1	TRBV2	TRBJ2-7	-	TGTGCCAGCAGGGGGGGGACAGGGGCGTACGAGCAGTACTTC	CASRGGTGAYEQYF
TRBD1	TRBV5-8	TRBJ1-3	-	TGTGCCAGCAGCTCTGACCGGGACAGGGACTTTTACTCTGGAAACACCATATATTTT	CASSSDRDRDFYSGNTIYF
-	TRBV28	TRBJ2-5	-	TGTGCCAGCAGTTTCCCAGGGGAAGAGACCCAGTACTTC	CASSFPGEETQYF
TRBD1	TRBV27	TRBJ1-1	once	TGTGCCAGCACTGGGGCAGGGGGGCCTGAAGCTTTCTTT	CASTGAGGPEAFF